This T cell receptor beta chain was sequenced in a study of T-cell memory formation after mild COVID-19. This clonotype was observed a handful of times. The CDR3 contains 17 residues. V was clipped by 1 base and J by 5 bases, with 20 bases between them. The germline CDR1 and CDR2 sequences are LGHDT and YNNKEL (reference sequence). One entry per CDR3 protein results from TCRdb running MiXCR on the 5' RACE reads. The sample shows fewer than 650,000 distinct CDR3 sequences, 20% to 25% of them seen only once. This sequence joins TRBV3-1 and TRBJ2-5; D might be TRBD2 (6 bases). The receptor was isolated from an adult woman who had mild COVID-19 (a few samples of this study predate the infection). Cell type and time point are not known. Sequenced material: PBMCs or a T cell subset sorted from them (not recorded which). The CDR3 sequence is CASSQGGVARKRETQYF. CDR3 bases: TGTGCCAGCAGCCAAGGGGGGGTGGCTCGTAAGCGGGAGACCCAGTACTTC.